This T cell receptor beta chain was retrieved from a study of early T cells in non-severe SARS-CoV-2 infection (dated by TCRdb to 2020 to 2022). General notes on the study: Because TCR sequencing was done on bulk RNA from unsorted whole blood, the alpha and beta chains could not be paired.

Concerning this clonotype: What antigen it recognizes has not been identified. The record has no base qualities; no much larger clone is one base away.

The library was built by means of 5' RACE. Sequenced using a NextSeq 500. Unique molecular identifiers were attached to individual cDNA molecules in the TCR library protocol so that sequencing error and PCR bias could be corrected. Sequencing covered both TCR alpha and beta chains, and within each sample the abundances of alpha and beta sequences were tightly co-correlated. On the study's bioinformatics: V gene, J gene and CDR3 annotation of TCR sequences was performed with Decombinator V4. Expanded TCRs were defined as changing significantly between any two time points under a Poisson model with p below 0.0001. TCR abundances were normalised to the total number of TCRs sequenced per sample and were expressed as counts per million. VDJdb, accessed 1 November 2021, was searched for CMV, EBV and SARS-CoV-2 annotated TCRs, excluding TCRs annotated for multiple antigens. TCRdb redid the processing of the public reads, applying fastp at Q25 and MiXCR, and retained in-frame beta chains. Every CDR3 protein is listed once, alongside the most common genes and DNA of its rows. The V and J calls reflect TCRdb's pipeline rather than the authors' work. This sample has about 64,000 distinct CDR3 sequences in its table, and approximately 10% of those were observed once. The ten most abundant clones make up just under 3% of the sample.

What the research found in general, with its limitations: Matching against VDJdb was skewed toward anti-spike CD8 responses, likely underestimated virus-specific expansions, and missed private and CD4 specificities.

A case-control design nested within a healthcare worker cohort in London, UK, was used, with weekly nasopharyngeal swab PCR tests and blood sampling performed. Healthcare workers were recruited during the week of the UK lockdown, between 23 and 31 March 2020, and followed weekly for up to roughly 15 weeks. This specimen consisted of whole blood, obtained at baseline. This TCR came from an adult who was a healthcare worker with PCR-confirmed SARS-CoV-2 infection or an uninfected control (not recorded which).

The DNA is as follows: TGTGCCACCGAAGACGGCTCCATGGGTTACAATGAGCAGTTCTTC. It codes for CATEDGSMGYNEQFF. This chain is built from TRBV27 and TRBJ2-1; the D gene identity is not certain. V sheds 10 bases and J sheds 4 bases, leaving 20 bases between their ends. CDR1 MNHEY and CDR2 SMNVEV were looked up in the germline V gene (reference sequence). The CDR3 goes from the cysteine to the phenylalanine over 15 residues. The only DNA kept is the CDR3, 45 bases in frame from the first base.